These 16 T cell receptor beta chains share one sample of origin, sequenced in a study of T cell repertoires in breast cancer. During the second nested PCR, blocking oligonucleotides suppressed genes that were not paired. Via MiXCR, TCRdb re-called the emulsion pairing reads, giving one row per CDR3 protein. The sample has some 100 distinct CDR3 sequences, about 38% seen once. An expanded emulsion RT-PCR with primers for all TCR V genes paired CD8+ T cell chains. Sequencing was carried out using CD8+ T cells. The origin of the receptors is a pool of human donors with breast cancer or a healthy control (not recorded which).

The chain is built from TRBV7-3 and TRBJ1-1, with TRBD1 matching over 10 bases. V was pared by 3 bases and J by 2 bases, with 3 bases of the junction left unmatched. This CDR3 spans 15 amino acids. The germline gives CDR1 SGHTA, CDR2 FQGTGA. CDR3 amino acids: CASSLTGGTNTEAFF. The CDR3 region has the DNA TGTGCCAGCAGCTTGACAGGGGGCACAAACACTGAAGCTTTCTTT.

This clonotype is medium-sized (0.01 to 0.1%) by share. This may be a read error: a much more frequent sequence differs by one nucleotide. The chain is built from TRBV7-6 and TRBJ2-1, with a weak D call TRBD2 (6 bases). The CDR3 consists of 14 residues. Germline values: CDR1 SGHVS, CDR2 FNYEAQ. V was shortened by 4 bases and J by 9 bases, with 16 bases between the two germline ends. The chain's CDR3 is CASSSEGQLGEQFF. The CDR3 nucleotides read TGTGCCAGCAGCTCGGAGGGCCAGCTTGGTGAGCAGTTCTTC.

This clonotype counts as hyperexpanded. The chain combines TRBV7-3 with TRBJ2-3; no firm D call. Germline V gives CDR1 SGHTA, CDR2 FQGTGA. Trimming removed 0 bases at V and 4 bases at J, with 8 bases between. The CDR3 has 14 amino acids. CDR3 sequence (DNA): TGTGCCAGCAGCTTAACGCGGTGGGCAGATACGCAGTATTTT. Translating gives CASSLTRWADTQYF.

This clonotype is labeled hyperexpanded. The chain recombines TRBV7-3 with TRBJ1-5; possible D gene TRBD1, 5 bases. This CDR3 contains 15 residues. Germline CDR1 SGHTA, CDR2 FQGTGA. Trimming pared 11 bases from V and 1 base from J, leaving 18 bases between. CDR3 in amino acids: CAGWGKRRSNQPQHF. DNA for the CDR3: TGTGCCGGCTGGGGGAAACGACGGAGCAATCAGCCCCAGCATTTT.

The V call is TRBV28, the J call TRBJ2-2; 7 bases match TRBD1. Germline CDR1 is MDHEN and CDR2 is SYDVKM. V lost 5 bases, J lost 2 bases, and 5 bases stayed unmatched. The length of the CDR3 is 15 residues. CDR3 sequence reads: CASSRAGGNTGELFF. CDR3 bases: TGTGCCAGCAGTCGGGCAGGGGGAAACACCGGGGAGCTGTTTTTT.

Details on this clonotype: A clone one base away is much larger, so this may be a read error. The chain is built from TRBV6-1 and TRBJ2-1; D is possibly TRBD2 (5 bases). Per the germline V gene, CDR1 is MNHNS and CDR2 is SASEGT. CDR3 length equals 15 residues. In DNA, the CDR3 is TGTGCCGGCAGCGCTCGGACTCACTCCTACAATGAGCAGTTCTTC. As protein: CAGSARTHSYNEQFF.

In its sample, this clonotype is medium-sized. The chain employs TRBV7-3 and TRBJ1-1; no reliable D call. Germline CDR1 is SGHTA and CDR2 is FQGTGA. The CDR3 is 13 amino acids. V was shortened by 4 bases and J by 0 bases, with 6 bases between the two germline ends. The CDR3 DNA follows: TGTGCCAGCAGCTCAACCATGAACACTGAAGCTTTCTTT. The encoded protein is CASSSTMNTEAFF.

The chain uses TRBV7-2 and TRBJ2-7; TRBD2 matches 7 bases. The CDR3 length is 13 residues. Unmatched junction bases numbered 7, after V lost 5 bases and J lost 6 bases. Germline assignment: CDR1 SGHTA and CDR2 FQGNSA. In nucleotides, the CDR3 is TGTGCCAGCAGCCCAGGGACTAATGGCGAGCAGTACTTC. This encodes CASSPGTNGEQYF.

Points on this clonotype: At one boundary the junction diverges from the germline segment, which might be a read error. The rearrangement joins TRBV7-3 to TRBJ1-5; 7 positions agree with TRBD1. This CDR3 is built from 15 residues. Germline CDR1 reads SGHTA; CDR2 reads FQGTGA. The CDR3 DNA follows: TGTGCCGGCAGGGGGAAACGGCGGAGCAATCAGCCCCAGCATTTT. It translates to CAGRGKRRSNQPQHF.

The chain joins TRBV6-5 to TRBJ2-1, with D tentatively TRBD2 (5 bases). Trimming shortened V by 7 bases and J by 5 bases, and 15 bases separated the two germline ends. The CDR3 runs to 14 residues. Looked up from germline, CDR1 is MNHEY and CDR2 is SVGAGI. CDR3: CASNGKTINNEQFF. In nucleotides, the CDR3 is TGTGCCAGCAACGGGAAAACCATTAACAATGAGCAGTTCTTC.

In this sample, this clonotype is hyperexpanded (1% or more). The rearrangement joins TRBV7-2 to TRBJ2-1; D is perhaps TRBD1 or TRBD2 (5 bases each). The germline V gene has CDR1 SGHTA and CDR2 FQGNSA. V lost 5 bases to trimming and J lost 4 bases, with 18 bases between them. The CDR3 length is 16 residues. CDR3 sequence: CASSQRVAGAYNEQFF. CDR3 DNA sequence: TGTGCCAGCAGCCAACGGGTTGCCGGGGCTTACAATGAGCAGTTCTTC. The whole variable domain, remainder taken from reference TRBV7-2 and TRBJ2-1, is GAGVSQSPSNKVTEKGKDVELRCDPISGHTALYWYRQSLGQGLEFLIYFQGNSAPDKSGLPSDRFSAERTGGSVSTLTIQRTQQEDSAVYLCASSQRVAGAYNEQFFGPGTRLTVL.

Of note for this clonotype: Germline and junction disagree at one end, which may indicate a read error. This rearrangement joins TRBV19 to TRBJ2-2; D may be TRBD1 or TRBD2 (5 bases each). The germline gives CDR1 LNHDA, CDR2 SQIVND (reference sequence). This CDR3 contains 15 residues. In DNA form, the CDR3 reads TGTGCCAGTAGAGCCCGGGGACCCCCGGACGGGGAGCTGGTTTTT. Protein product: CASRARGPPDGELVF.

Concerning this clonotype: One end of the junction fails to match germline, which may point to a read error. This CDR3 is CAGWGERRSNQPRHF. CDR3 in DNA: TGCGCCGGCTGGGGGGAACGACGGAGCAATCAGCCCCGGCATTTT. The rearrangement links TRBV7-3 to TRBJ1-5; perhaps TRBD1 as D (5 bases). The CDR3 is 15 amino acids. CDR1 SGHTA and CDR2 FQGTGA come from the germline V gene.

J is TRBJ2-5 and V is TRBV7-2, with 14 bases that match TRBD2. Germline lookup yields CDR1 SGHTA and CDR2 FQGNSA. The CDR3 covers 16 residues. Trimming at V came to 4 bases and at J to 5 bases, leaving 6 bases not matched to a gene. CDR3 sequence (DNA): TGTGCCAGCAGCTCCCGACTAGCGGGGGGGCGGGAGACCCAGTACTTC. Encoded protein: CASSSRLAGGRETQYF.

As for this clonotype: It is likely a read error, because the conserved phenylalanine at the end of the CDR3 is missing. Because the CDR3's place on the DNA is in doubt, the DNA is left out and the CDR3 is given as listed by TCRdb. This chain uses TRBV7-3 with TRBJ1-5; TRBD1 is the table's D call and was not checked against the DNA. The CDR3 length equals 15 residues, ends included. The germline V gene has CDR1 SGHTA and CDR2 FQGTGA. CDR3 loop: CAGWGKRRSNQPQQC.

This clonotype counts as hyperexpanded (1% or more). This chain connects TRBV7-8 to TRBJ2-3, with 8 nucleotides matching TRBD2. J gave up 3 bases and V 5 bases, and 10 bases lay outside the gene matches. The CDR3 is 16 amino acids. Germline assignment: CDR1 SGHVS and CDR2 FQNEAQ. In DNA form, the CDR3 reads TGTGCCAGCAGCCCCCCGTTACTAGCGGTTACAGATACGCAGTATTTT. Translated, it gives CASSPPLLAVTDTQYF.